This T cell receptor (beta chain) is drawn from a study of T cell repertoires in cytomegalovirus infection. Whole-study context: CMV infection and matching HLA type were both indicated by public TCR beta signatures.

In this sample, this clonotype turned up many times. TCRdb analysed the reads with MiXCR anew, one entry per CDR3 protein. The table records around 490,000 distinct CDR3 sequences, around 27% of them present only once. The source material was PBMCs. The sequence came from a human donor in good health (CMV status not recorded). Some clones in this sample may be carry-over from other donors' samples.

The CDR3 nucleotides are TGTGCCAGCAGCTTACTCGAAGCGGGAGGTAAAGAGACCCAGTACTTC. Translated, it gives CASSLLEAGGKETQYF. The chain is built from TRBV7-2 and TRBJ2-5; 9 bases map to TRBD2. Trimming at V came to 2 bases and at J to 3 bases, leaving 7 bases not matched to a gene. CDR3 length equals 16 residues. Germline lookup yields CDR1 SGHTA and CDR2 FQGNSA.